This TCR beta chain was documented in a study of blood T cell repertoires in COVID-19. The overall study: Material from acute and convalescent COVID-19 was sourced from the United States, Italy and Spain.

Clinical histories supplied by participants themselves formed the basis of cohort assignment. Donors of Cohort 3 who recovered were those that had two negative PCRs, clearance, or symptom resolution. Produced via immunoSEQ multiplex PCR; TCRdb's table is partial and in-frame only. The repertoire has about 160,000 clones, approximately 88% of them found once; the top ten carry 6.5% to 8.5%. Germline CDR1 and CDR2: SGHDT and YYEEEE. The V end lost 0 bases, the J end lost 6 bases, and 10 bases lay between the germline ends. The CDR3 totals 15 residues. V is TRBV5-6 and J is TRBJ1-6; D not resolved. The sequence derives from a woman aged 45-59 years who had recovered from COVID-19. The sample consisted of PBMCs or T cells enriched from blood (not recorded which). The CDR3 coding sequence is TGTGCCAGCAGCTTGGTTTCCCTCGTTAATTCACCCCTCCACTTT. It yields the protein CASSLVSLVNSPLHF.